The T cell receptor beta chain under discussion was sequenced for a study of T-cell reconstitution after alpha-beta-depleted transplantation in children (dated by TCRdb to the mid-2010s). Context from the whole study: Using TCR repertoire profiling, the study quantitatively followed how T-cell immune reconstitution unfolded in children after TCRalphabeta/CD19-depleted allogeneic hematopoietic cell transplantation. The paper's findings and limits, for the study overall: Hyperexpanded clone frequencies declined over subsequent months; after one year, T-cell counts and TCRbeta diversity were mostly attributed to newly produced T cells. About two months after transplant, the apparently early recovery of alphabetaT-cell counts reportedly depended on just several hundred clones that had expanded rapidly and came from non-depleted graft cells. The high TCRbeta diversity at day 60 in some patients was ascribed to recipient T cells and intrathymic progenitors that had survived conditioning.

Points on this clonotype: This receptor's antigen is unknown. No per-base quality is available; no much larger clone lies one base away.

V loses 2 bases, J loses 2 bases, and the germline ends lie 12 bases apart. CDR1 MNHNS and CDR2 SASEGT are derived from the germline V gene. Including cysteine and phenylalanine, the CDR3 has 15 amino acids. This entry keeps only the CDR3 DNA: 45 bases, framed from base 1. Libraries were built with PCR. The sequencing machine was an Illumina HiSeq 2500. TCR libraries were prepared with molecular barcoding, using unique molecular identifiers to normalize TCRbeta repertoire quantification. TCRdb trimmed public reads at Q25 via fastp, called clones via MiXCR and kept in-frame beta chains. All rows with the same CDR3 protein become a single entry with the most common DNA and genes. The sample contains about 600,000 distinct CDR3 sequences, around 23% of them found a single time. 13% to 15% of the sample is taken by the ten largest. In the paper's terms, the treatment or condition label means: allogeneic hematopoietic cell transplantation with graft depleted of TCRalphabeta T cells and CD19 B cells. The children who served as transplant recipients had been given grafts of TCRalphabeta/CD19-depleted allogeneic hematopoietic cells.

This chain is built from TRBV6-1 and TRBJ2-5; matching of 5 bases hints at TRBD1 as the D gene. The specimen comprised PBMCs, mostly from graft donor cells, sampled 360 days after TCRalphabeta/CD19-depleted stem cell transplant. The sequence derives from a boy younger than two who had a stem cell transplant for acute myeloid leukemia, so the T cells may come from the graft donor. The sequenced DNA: TGTGCCAGCAGTGAATGGGGCTTACTACAAGAGACCCAGTACTTC. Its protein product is CASSEWGLLQETQYF.